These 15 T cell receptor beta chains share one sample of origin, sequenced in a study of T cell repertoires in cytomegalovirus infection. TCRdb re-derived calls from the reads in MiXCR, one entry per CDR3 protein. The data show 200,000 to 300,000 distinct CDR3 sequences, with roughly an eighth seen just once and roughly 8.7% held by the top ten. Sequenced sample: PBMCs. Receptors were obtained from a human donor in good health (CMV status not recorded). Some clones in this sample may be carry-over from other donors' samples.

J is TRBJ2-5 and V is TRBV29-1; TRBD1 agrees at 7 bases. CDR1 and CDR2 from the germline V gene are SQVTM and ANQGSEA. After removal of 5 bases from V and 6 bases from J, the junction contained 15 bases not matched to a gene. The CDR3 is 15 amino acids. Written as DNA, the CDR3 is TGCAGCGTTACCATCGACAGGGAAAGCTTCAAGACCCAGTACTTC. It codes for CSVTIDRESFKTQYF. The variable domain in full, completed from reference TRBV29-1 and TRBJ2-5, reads SAVISQKPSRDICQRGTSLTIQCQVDSQVTMMFWYRQQPGQSLTLIATANQGSEATYESGFVIDKFPISRPNLTFSTLTVSNMSPEDSSIYLCSVTIDRESFKTQYFGPGTRLLVL.

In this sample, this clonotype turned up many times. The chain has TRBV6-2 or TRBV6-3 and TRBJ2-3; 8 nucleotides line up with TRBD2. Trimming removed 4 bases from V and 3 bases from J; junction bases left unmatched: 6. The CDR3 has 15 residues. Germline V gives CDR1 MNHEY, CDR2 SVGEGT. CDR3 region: CASSWGLVPTDTQYF. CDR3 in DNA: TGTGCCAGCAGTTGGGGACTAGTCCCTACAGATACGCAGTATTTT.

For the CDR3, the DNA is TGTGCCAGCAGCCAAGTGGGGACGGGGGATACGCAGTATTTT. This gives the protein CASSQVGTGDTQYF. This chain uses TRBV4-2 with TRBJ2-3; the D call may be TRBD1 or TRBD2 (5 bases each). This CDR3 is built from 14 residues. Germline CDR1 is LGHNA and CDR2 is YNFKEQ. The V end lost 1 base, the J end lost 6 bases, and 11 bases lay between the germline ends.

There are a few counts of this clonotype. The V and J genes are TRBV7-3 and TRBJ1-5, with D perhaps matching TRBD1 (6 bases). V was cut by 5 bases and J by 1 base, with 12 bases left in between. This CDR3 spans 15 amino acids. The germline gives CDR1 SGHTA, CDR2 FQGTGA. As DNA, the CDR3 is TGTGCCAGCAGCGGCGGCGGGGGCAGCAATCAGCCCCAGCATTTT. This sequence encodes CASSGGGGSNQPQHF. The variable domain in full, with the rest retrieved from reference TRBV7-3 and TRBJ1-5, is GAGVSQTPSNKVTEKGKYVELRCDPISGHTALYWYRQSLGQGPEFLIYFQGTGAADDSGLPNDRFFAVRPEGSVSTLKIQRTERGDSAVYLCASSGGGGSNQPQHFGDGTRLSIL.

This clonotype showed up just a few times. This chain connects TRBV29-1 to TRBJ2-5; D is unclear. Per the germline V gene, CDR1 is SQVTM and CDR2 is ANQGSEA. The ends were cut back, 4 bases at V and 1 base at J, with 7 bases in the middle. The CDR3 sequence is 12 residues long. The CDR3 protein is CSVAVSQETQYF. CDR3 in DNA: TGCAGCGTTGCGGTCTCCCAAGAGACCCAGTACTTC.

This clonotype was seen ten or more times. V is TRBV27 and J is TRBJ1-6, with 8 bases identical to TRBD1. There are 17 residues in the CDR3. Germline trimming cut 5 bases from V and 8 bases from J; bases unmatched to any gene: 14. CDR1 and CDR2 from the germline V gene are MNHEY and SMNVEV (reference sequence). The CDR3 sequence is CASSPTSGTGRDSPLHF. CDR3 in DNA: TGTGCCAGCAGTCCGACATCCGGGACAGGCAGGGATTCACCCCTCCACTTT.

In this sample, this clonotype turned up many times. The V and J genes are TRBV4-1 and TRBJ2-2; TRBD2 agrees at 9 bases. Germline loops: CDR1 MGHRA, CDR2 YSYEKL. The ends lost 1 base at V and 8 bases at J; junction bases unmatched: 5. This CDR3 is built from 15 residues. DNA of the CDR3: TGCGCCAGCAGCCAAGGGGGGCTAGCGGGAGGGGAGCTGTTTTTT. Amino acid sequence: CASSQGGLAGGELFF.

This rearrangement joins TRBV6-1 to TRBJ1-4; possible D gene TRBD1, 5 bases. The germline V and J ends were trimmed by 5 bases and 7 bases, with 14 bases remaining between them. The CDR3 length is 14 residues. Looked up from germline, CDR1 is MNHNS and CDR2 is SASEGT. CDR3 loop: CASSLTGRGEKLFF. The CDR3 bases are TGTGCCAGCAGTCTCACGGGGCGGGGTGAAAAACTGTTTTTT.

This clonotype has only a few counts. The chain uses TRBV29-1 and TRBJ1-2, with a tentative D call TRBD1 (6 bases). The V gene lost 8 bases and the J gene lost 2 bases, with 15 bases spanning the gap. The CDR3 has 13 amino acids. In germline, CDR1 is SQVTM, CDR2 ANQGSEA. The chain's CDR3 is CSSGGGLNYGYTF. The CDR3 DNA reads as TGCAGCTCCGGGGGGGGCCTCAACTATGGCTACACCTTC.

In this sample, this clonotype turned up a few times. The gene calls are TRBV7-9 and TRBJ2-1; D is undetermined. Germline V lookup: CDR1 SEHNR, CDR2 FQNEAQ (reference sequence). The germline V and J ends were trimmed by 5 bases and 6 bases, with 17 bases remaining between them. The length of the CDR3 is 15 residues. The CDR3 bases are TGTGCCAGCAGCGTTACAGAATTGGCCGCCAATGAGCAGTTCTTC. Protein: CASSVTELAANEQFF.

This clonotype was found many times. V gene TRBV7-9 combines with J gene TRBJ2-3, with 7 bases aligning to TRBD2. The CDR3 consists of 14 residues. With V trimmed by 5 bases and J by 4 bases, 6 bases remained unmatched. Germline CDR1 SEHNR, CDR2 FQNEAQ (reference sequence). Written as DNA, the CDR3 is TGTGCCAGCAGCCCCAGGGACTACGCAGATACGCAGTATTTT. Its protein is CASSPRDYADTQYF. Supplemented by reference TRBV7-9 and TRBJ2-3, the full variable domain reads DTGVSQNPRHKITKRGQNVTFRCDPISEHNRLYWYRQTLGQGPEFLTYFQNEAQLEKSRLLSDRFSAERPKGSFSTLEIQRTEQGDSAMYLCASSPRDYADTQYFGPGTRLTVL.

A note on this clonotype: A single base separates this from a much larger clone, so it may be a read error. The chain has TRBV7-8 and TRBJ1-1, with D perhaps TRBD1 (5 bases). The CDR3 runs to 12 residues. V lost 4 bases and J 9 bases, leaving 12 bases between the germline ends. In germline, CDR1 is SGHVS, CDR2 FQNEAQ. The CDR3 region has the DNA TGTGCCAGCAGCTCAGTCAGGGATAAAGCTTTCTTT. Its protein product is CASSSVRDKAFF.

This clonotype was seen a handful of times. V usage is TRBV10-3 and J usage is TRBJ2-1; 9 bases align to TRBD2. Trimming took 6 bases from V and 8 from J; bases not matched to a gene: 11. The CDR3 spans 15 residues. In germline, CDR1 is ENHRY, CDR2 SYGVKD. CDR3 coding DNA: TGTGCCATCAGCCCATATAGCGGGGGTGGATATGAGCAGTTCTTC. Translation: CAISPYSGGGYEQFF.

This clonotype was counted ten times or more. The CDR3 sequence: CASGHSGATNEKLFF. In DNA, the CDR3 is TGTGCCAGCGGCCACTCAGGGGCAACTAATGAAAAACTGTTTTTT. This chain connects TRBV7-9 to TRBJ1-4; the D gene is possibly TRBD1 (6 bases). This CDR3 is built from 15 residues. Germline V lookup: CDR1 SEHNR, CDR2 FQNEAQ (reference sequence). V gave up 8 bases and J gave up 0 bases, with 13 bases separating them.

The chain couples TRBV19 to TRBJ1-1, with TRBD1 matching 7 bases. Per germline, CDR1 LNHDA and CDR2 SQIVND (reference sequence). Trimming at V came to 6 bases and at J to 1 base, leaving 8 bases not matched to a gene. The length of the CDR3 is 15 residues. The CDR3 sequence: CASRSSRGRNTEAFF. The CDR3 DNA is TGTGCCAGTAGATCCTCCAGGGGGAGGAACACTGAAGCTTTCTTT.